The entry below describes one TCR beta chain. Its matching antigen is unknown. The CDR3 length is 15 residues. Germline V gene sequence: CDR1 MNHNY, CDR2 SVGAGI (reference sequence). The V segment lost 4 bases and the J segment 8 bases; nucleotides outside the gene matches: 10. PCR primers comprised 60 Vbeta and 13 Jbeta primers. Here immunoSEQ multiplex PCR was the method, and the copy in TCRdb shows in-frame clones only, minus some. The table records approximately 160,000 clones, around four fifths of them present only once. The data derive from a study of cytomegalovirus exposure and HLA in healthy donors. Study-level findings and limits: For presence/absence analyses, sequencing depth was assumed to be roughly uniform across donors. The authors later found HLA-associated TCR beta chains more clonally expanded than equally common others.

The chain couples TRBV6-6 to TRBJ2-1; TRBD1 matches 8 bases. The material sequenced was PBMCs. This TCR was recovered from a man aged 18 to 29 in good health and CMV-seropositive. CDR3 amino acids: CASSSRQGWIDEQFF. CDR3 sequence (DNA): TGTGCCAGCAGTTCGCGACAGGGGTGGATCGATGAGCAGTTCTTC.